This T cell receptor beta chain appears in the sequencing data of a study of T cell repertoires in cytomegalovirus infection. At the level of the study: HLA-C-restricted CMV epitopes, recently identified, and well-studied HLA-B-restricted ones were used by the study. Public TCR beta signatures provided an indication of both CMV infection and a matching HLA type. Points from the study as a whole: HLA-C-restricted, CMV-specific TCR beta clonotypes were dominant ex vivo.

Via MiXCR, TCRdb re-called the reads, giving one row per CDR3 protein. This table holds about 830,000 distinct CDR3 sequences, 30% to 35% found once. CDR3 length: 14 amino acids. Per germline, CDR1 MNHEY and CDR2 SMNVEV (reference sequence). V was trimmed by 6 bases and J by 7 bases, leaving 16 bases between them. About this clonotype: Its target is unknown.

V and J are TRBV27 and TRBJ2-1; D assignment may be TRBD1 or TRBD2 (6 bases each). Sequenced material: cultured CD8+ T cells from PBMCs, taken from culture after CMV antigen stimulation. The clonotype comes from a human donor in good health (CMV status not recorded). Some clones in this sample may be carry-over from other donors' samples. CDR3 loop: CASRRGVVRNEQFF. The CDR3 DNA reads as TGTGCCAGCAGGAGGGGGGTTGTAAGGAATGAGCAGTTCTTC.